Listed here are 21 T cell receptor beta chains from one sample, sequenced in a study of shared clonotypes between healthy human individuals. Generated by immunoSEQ multiplex PCR, the TCRdb table keeps only in-frame clones and is missing some. Here the sample spans a few million clones, 95% being singletons. The sequenced sample was naive CD4+ T cells sorted from blood. Indicated subset: CD45RA+ positively selected. Receptors originate from a man between 18 and 35 years old in good health.

This chain links TRBV5-1 with TRBJ1-3, with D unresolved. V was pared by 0 bases and J by 2 bases, with 12 bases between. This CDR3 is 16 amino acids long. In germline, CDR1 is SGHRS, CDR2 YFSETQ. This CDR3 is CASSLEYLGAGNTIYF. DNA of the CDR3: TGCGCCAGCAGCTTGGAGTATCTCGGTGCTGGAAACACCATATATTTT.

The chain joins TRBV11-3 to TRBJ1-2; D might be TRBD1 (5 bases). V lost 0 bases and J lost 8, with 13 bases in between. CDR1 SGHNT and CDR2 YENEEA come from the germline V gene. The CDR3 extends over 14 amino acids. This CDR3 is CASSLEWGRDGYTF. The CDR3 DNA follows: TGTGCCAGCAGCTTAGAATGGGGGAGGGACGGCTACACCTTC. Full variable domain (rest looked up from reference TRBV11-3 and TRBJ1-2): EAGVVQSPRYKIIEKKQPVAFWCNPISGHNTLYWYLQNLGQGPELLIRYENEEAVDDSQLPKDRFSAERLKGVDSTLKIQPAELGDSAVYLCASSLEWGRDGYTFGSGTRLTVV.

This clone was counted a single time. The chain employs TRBV12-5 and TRBJ2-3; D is possibly TRBD2 (5 bases). Trimming pared 6 bases from V and 4 bases from J, leaving 11 bases between. CDR1 LGHNT and CDR2 FRNRAP come from the germline V gene. This CDR3 contains 13 residues. The CDR3 DNA sequence: TGTGCTAGTGGCCCTTCCGGGGCAGATACGCAGTATTTT. Its protein is CASGPSGADTQYF. Filled out from reference TRBV12-5 and TRBJ2-3, the complete variable domain reads DARVTQTPRHKVTEMGQEVTMRCQPILGHNTVFWYRQTMMQGLELLAYFRNRAPLDDSGMPKDRFSAEMPDATLATLKIQPSEPRDSAVYFCASGPSGADTQYFGPGTRLTVL.

As concerns this clone: Other DNA sequences in the same sample also yield this CDR3. This sequence joins TRBV6-6 and TRBJ2-7; the match to TRBD1 covers 8 bases. The V and J ends lost 6 bases and 1 base, in that order; junction bases with no gene match: 5. This CDR3 comprises 14 residues. The germline CDR1 and CDR2 sequences are MNHNY and SVGAGI (reference sequence). DNA for the CDR3: TGTGCCAGCAGGACCGGACAGGGATCCTACGAGCAGTACTTC. Protein sequence: CASRTGQGSYEQYF.

The chain links TRBV2 to TRBJ1-2; the match to TRBD1 covers 10 bases. This CDR3 region has 12 residues. Looked up from germline, CDR1 is SNHLY and CDR2 is FYNNEI. Germline trimming cut 4 bases from V and 13 bases from J; bases unmatched to any gene: 6. CDR3 sequence reads: CASSGDRGRFTF. The CDR3 DNA sequence: TGTGCCAGCAGTGGGGACAGGGGCAGATTCACCTTC.

The DNA of the CDR3 is TGTGCCAGCAGTGATCGAACAGGGACAAGATACGAGCAGTACTTC. It specifies CASSDRTGTRYEQYF. J is TRBJ2-7 and V is TRBV2; TRBD1 might be the D (6 bases). The CDR3 consists of 15 residues. V was trimmed by 3 bases and J by 4 bases, leaving 16 bases between them. CDR1 and CDR2 from the germline V gene are SNHLY and FYNNEI.

The chain joins TRBV7-9 to TRBJ1-3; 8 nucleotides align to TRBD1. The CDR3 extends over 19 amino acids. Trimming cost V 7 bases and J 0 bases; bases outside gene matches: 17. CDR1 is SEHNR and CDR2 is FQNEAQ in the germline V gene (reference sequence). This CDR3 is CASKFQGTGRRSSGNTIYF. CDR3 nucleotides: TGTGCCAGCAAATTTCAGGGGACAGGCCGAAGATCCTCTGGAAACACCATATATTTT.

This chain joins TRBV7-8 and TRBJ2-1; the D is unclear. Trimming pared 6 bases from V and 2 bases from J, leaving 20 bases between. The CDR3 contains 17 residues. The germline V gene has CDR1 SGHVS and CDR2 FQNEAQ. The CDR3 here is CASREVGDPNTYNEQFF. The CDR3 DNA follows: TGTGCCAGCAGAGAAGTAGGCGACCCCAACACCTACAATGAGCAGTTCTTC. Full variable domain (outside the CDR3, taken from reference TRBV7-8 and TRBJ2-1): GAGVSQSPRYKVAKRGQDVALRCDPISGHVSLFWYQQALGQGPEFLTYFQNEAQLDKSGLPSDRFFAERPEGSVSTLKIQRTQQEDSAVYLCASREVGDPNTYNEQFFGPGTRLTVL.

This chain joins TRBV5-4 and TRBJ2-1, with D unclear. CDR1 and CDR2 from the germline V gene are SGHNT and YYREEE (reference sequence). CDR3 length equals 12 residues. Trimming shortened V by 1 base and J by 4 bases, and 3 bases separated the two germline ends. Written as DNA, the CDR3 is TGTGCCAGCAGCTTGTATTACAATGAGCAGTTCTTC. It codes for CASSLYYNEQFF.

The V gene is TRBV4-3, the J gene TRBJ2-2; 9 bases agree with TRBD1. The ends lost 1 base at V and 5 bases at J; junction bases unmatched: 2. This CDR3 contains 15 residues. Germline V gene data show CDR1 as LGHNA and CDR2 as YSLEER. The CDR3 region is CASSQGDRDTGELFF. Written as DNA, the CDR3 is TGCGCCAGCAGCCAAGGGGACAGGGATACCGGGGAGCTGTTTTTT.

The rearrangement joins TRBV5-6 to TRBJ2-5; 8 bases fit TRBD2. The CDR3 contains 15 residues. Germline values: CDR1 SGHDT, CDR2 YYEEEE. J lost 2 bases, V lost 6 bases, and 9 bases had no gene match. CDR3 nucleotides: TGTGCCAGCAAACCACTAGCGGTGGTACAAGAGACCCAGTACTTC. It codes for CASKPLAVVQETQYF.

The chain uses TRBV30 and TRBJ2-3; maybe TRBD2 (5 bases). CDR1 GTSNPN and CDR2 SVGIG come from the germline V gene (reference sequence). V gave up 1 base and J gave up 2 bases, with 16 bases separating them. The CDR3 is made up of 16 amino acids. CDR3 region: CAWSGASTLATDTQYF. CDR3 in DNA: TGTGCCTGGAGTGGAGCTAGCACCCTTGCCACAGATACGCAGTATTTT. Full variable domain (remainder filled in from reference TRBV30 and TRBJ2-3): SQTIHQWPATLVQPVGSPLSLECTVEGTSNPNLYWYRQAAGRGLQLLFYSVGIGQISSEVPQNLSASRPQDRQFILSSKKLLLSDSGFYLCAWSGASTLATDTQYFGPGTRLTVL.

V usage is TRBV28 and J usage is TRBJ2-7; 10 bases map to TRBD1. The germline V gene encodes CDR1 MDHEN and CDR2 SYDVKM. V shed 7 bases and J 2 bases; nucleotides not matched to a gene: 8. The CDR3 has 15 residues. CDR3 sequence: CASTKPGQGTYEQYF. The CDR3 bases are TGTGCCAGCACCAAGCCGGGACAGGGGACCTACGAGCAGTACTTC.

This chain connects TRBV12-5 to TRBJ2-7; 8 positions match TRBD1. The trim removed 0 bases at V and 2 bases at J, leaving 15 bases unmatched. CDR1 LGHNT and CDR2 FRNRAP come from the germline V gene. The CDR3 extends over 19 amino acids. The CDR3 spells CASGLVLMDRADGAYEQYF. The CDR3 DNA reads as TGTGCTAGTGGTTTGGTATTAATGGACAGGGCAGACGGGGCCTACGAGCAGTACTTC.

CDR3 residues: CASSQDGGQSYEQYF. The CDR3, as DNA: TGCGCCAGCAGCCAAGATGGGGGACAGTCCTACGAGCAGTACTTC. The chain has TRBV4-3 and TRBJ2-7; 7 nucleotides align to TRBD1. The CDR3 runs to 15 residues. Germline V gene sequence: CDR1 LGHNA, CDR2 YSLEER. V shed 0 bases, J shed 1 base, and the junction held 3 bases outside the gene matches.

The chain is built from TRBV18 and TRBJ2-3; 10 bases fit TRBD2. This CDR3 comprises 15 residues. Trimming cost V 5 bases and J 3 bases; bases outside gene matches: 5. Germline V CDR1 and CDR2: KGHSH, LQKENI. The CDR3 here is CASSGASGGTDTQYF. The CDR3, as DNA: TGTGCCAGCTCAGGGGCTAGCGGGGGAACAGATACGCAGTATTTT.

The J gene is TRBJ1-1, the V gene TRBV15; D ambiguous. The CDR3 totals 15 residues. Germline CDR1 and CDR2: LNHNV and YYDKDF (reference sequence). V shed 5 bases and J shed 0 bases, with 13 bases lying between them. CDR3 residues: CATSARTPMNTEAFF. CDR3 coding DNA: TGTGCCACCAGCGCTCGGACCCCGATGAACACTGAAGCTTTCTTT.

The V gene is TRBV20-1, the J gene TRBJ1-2, with unresolved D. Germline lookup yields CDR1 DFQATT and CDR2 SNEGSKA (reference sequence). Trimming cost V 3 bases and J 1 base, with 3 bases left between them. CDR3 length equals 11 residues. The CDR3 nucleotides read TGCAGTGCTAGCAATAACTATGGCTACACCTTC. Its protein is CSASNNYGYTF.

The chain joins TRBV7-9 to TRBJ2-3; D ambiguous. Deletions cut 3 bases from V and 5 bases from J, with 9 bases between. There are 13 residues in the CDR3. Germline V lookup: CDR1 SEHNR, CDR2 FQNEAQ (reference sequence). Here the CDR3 DNA reads TGTGCCAGCAGCTTTTCTGGCCGAGATACGCAGTATTTT. Protein product: CASSFSGRDTQYF. Full variable domain (remainder filled in from reference TRBV7-9 and TRBJ2-3): DTGVSQNPRHKITKRGQNVTFRCDPISEHNRLYWYRQTLGQGPEFLTYFQNEAQLEKSRLLSDRFSAERPKGSFSTLEIQRTEQGDSAMYLCASSFSGRDTQYFGPGTRLTVL.

In DNA form, the CDR3 reads TGTGCCAGCAGCGCTACGATTGAAGCTTTCTTT. Translated: CASSATIEAFF. The genes are TRBV7-9 and TRBJ1-1; D remains ambiguous. The germline V and J ends were trimmed by 5 bases and 7 bases, with 8 bases remaining between them. Per the germline V gene, CDR1 is SEHNR and CDR2 is FQNEAQ (reference sequence). The CDR3 loop spans 11 amino acids.

The gene calls are TRBV7-2 and TRBJ2-5; D remains unclear. V was cut by 4 bases and J by 3 bases, with 18 bases left in between. The CDR3 consists of 16 residues. The germline CDR1 and CDR2 sequences are SGHTA and FQGNSA. For the CDR3, the DNA is TGTGCCAGCAGCTCCCTGAGCCTTAGTAGTAAAGAGACCCAGTACTTC. Translated: CASSSLSLSSKETQYF.